These 8 T cell receptor beta chains share one sample of origin, sequenced in a study of CD8+CD57+ T cells in acquired aplastic anemia. CD8+CD57+ cell expansion had been shown by flow cytometry in patients chosen for sequencing. Genomic DNA templated the TCR beta VDJ and CDR3 profiling. TCRdb reprocessed the reads with MiXCR, giving one entry per CDR3 protein. The sample has 180,000 or so distinct CDR3 sequences; roughly 48% are singletons. Sequenced input: sorted CD4+, CD8+, or CD8+CD57+ T cells (not recorded which) from PBMCs. Every receptor here comes from a human donor with aplastic anemia.

The rearrangement joins TRBV29-1 to TRBJ1-2, with D perhaps matching TRBD1 (6 bases). CDR3 length: 14 amino acids. Trimming stripped 8 bases from V and 3 bases from J, with 19 bases between. Per the germline V gene, CDR1 is SQVTM and CDR2 is ANQGSEA. CDR3 loop: CSLDPPTGDYGYTF. The CDR3 nucleotides are TGCAGCTTGGATCCCCCGACAGGAGACTATGGCTACACCTTC.

The chain uses TRBV9 and TRBJ2-2, with D unresolved. CDR3 length: 13 amino acids. The germline V gene has CDR1 SGDLS and CDR2 YYNGEE. Trimming stripped 0 bases from V and 6 bases from J, with 6 bases between. This chain's CDR3 is CASSVDQAGELFF. Written as DNA, the CDR3 is TGTGCCAGCAGCGTAGACCAGGCCGGGGAGCTGTTTTTT.

V usage is TRBV2 and J usage is TRBJ1-1, with 8 positions matching TRBD1. The CDR3 runs 13 residues. V lost 4 bases and J lost 5; bases outside the gene matches: 3. Germline-derived CDR1 and CDR2 are SNHLY and FYNNEI. In DNA, the CDR3 is TGTGCCAGCAGTGGACAGGGGAGGACTGAAGCTTTCTTT. It translates to CASSGQGRTEAFF.

This clonotype occurred a few times. A much bigger clone sits one base away, suggesting this may be a read error. Here the CDR3 reads CASSVDVDTEAFF. CDR3 DNA: TGTGCCAGCAGCGTAGATGTGGACACTGAAGCTTTCTTT. The rearrangement joins TRBV9 to TRBJ1-1; no reliable D call. With 0 bases removed from V and 3 bases from J, the gap between germline ends came to 6 bases. This CDR3 is 13 amino acids long. Germline CDR1 reads SGDLS; CDR2 reads YYNGEE.

In its sample, this clonotype was seen many times. V is TRBV2 and J is TRBJ2-7, with D unresolved. The CDR3 covers 15 residues. Trimming took off 1 base at V and 7 bases at J, with 17 bases between the two ends. Germline values: CDR1 SNHLY, CDR2 FYNNEI. DNA for the CDR3: TGTGCCAGCAGTGAAGTAAGGGTTCTAACGTGGGAGCAGTACTTC. It encodes CASSEVRVLTWEQYF.

A few counts support this clonotype. The chain is built from TRBV2 and TRBJ1-4; D gene uncertain. The CDR3 loop spans 14 amino acids. The germline gives CDR1 SNHLY, CDR2 FYNNEI. V dropped 6 bases and J dropped 0 bases, with 8 bases sitting between them. The CDR3 sequence: CASRRSPTNEKLFF. As DNA, the CDR3 is TGTGCCAGCAGGCGGTCGCCAACTAATGAAAAACTGTTTTTT.

This clonotype was recorded once. This chain connects TRBV20-1 to TRBJ2-5; 8 bases map to TRBD1. CDR3 size: 12 residues. Unmatched junction bases numbered 3, after V lost 6 bases and J lost 3 bases. Germline V gives CDR1 DFQATT, CDR2 SNEGSKA (reference sequence). CDR3 sequence: CSAPGQEETQYF. CDR3 DNA: TGCAGTGCCCCGGGACAGGAAGAGACCCAGTACTTC.

Many counts were recorded for this clonotype. The J gene is TRBJ1-6, the V gene TRBV6-1, with D maybe TRBD1 (5 bases). Deletions cut 2 bases from V and 10 bases from J, with 12 bases between. This CDR3 region has 14 residues. Germline loops: CDR1 MNHNS, CDR2 SASEGT. In DNA form, the CDR3 reads TGTGCCAGCAGTGAAAAACGGGGGGAATCACCCCTCCACTTT. This translates into CASSEKRGESPLHF.